These 32 T cell receptor beta chains came from one sample sequenced in a study of T cell clonotyping in hematopoietic cell transplantation. Here immunoSEQ multiplex PCR was the method, and the copy in TCRdb shows in-frame clones only, minus some. The sample includes about 21,000 clones, 75% to 90% of them seen just once. Time point of the sample: recipient sample about 28 days before transplant, after cytoreduction. The sample in question was peripheral blood mononuclear cells, obtained before stem cell transplant. These TCRs come from a man younger than 35 with biphenotypic leukemia. Some clones in this sample may be carry-over from other donors' samples.

In the case of this clone: One junction end disagrees with the germline gene, perhaps due to a read error. The chain recombines TRBV14 with TRBJ2-7, with D unresolved. The length of the CDR3 is 13 residues. Germline V gene sequence: CDR1 SGHDN, CDR2 FVKESK. CDR3 loop: CASSQGISDEQYF. The CDR3 coding sequence is TGTGCCAGCAGCCAAGGGATCTCCGACGAGCAGTACTTC.

V is TRBV25-1 and J is TRBJ1-1; possibly TRBD1 for D (5 bases). Trimming removed 5 bases from V and 0 bases from J, with 16 bases in between. From germline, CDR1 is MGHDK and CDR2 SYGVNS. This CDR3 contains 16 residues. The CDR3 loop reads CASSPQGLLLNTEAFF. The CDR3 nucleotides are TGTGCCAGCAGTCCCCAGGGACTCCTGTTGAACACTGAAGCTTTCTTT.

This sequence joins TRBV11-2 and TRBJ1-2, with D unclear. Per germline, CDR1 SGHAT and CDR2 FQNNGV. V was cut by 4 bases and J by 6 bases, with 12 bases left in between. The CDR3 totals 13 residues. The CDR3 is CASSSPRGHGYTF. The CDR3 DNA sequence: TGTGCCAGCAGCTCTCCCCGAGGGCATGGCTACACCTTC.

The J gene is TRBJ2-5, the V gene TRBV5-1; 7 nucleotides match TRBD2. Germline loops: CDR1 SGHRS, CDR2 YFSETQ. Trimming at V came to 0 bases and at J to 7 bases, leaving 9 bases not matched to a gene. CDR3 length equals 15 residues. In DNA form, the CDR3 reads TGCGCCAGCAGCTTGGGAACGAAAACGGGGGGGACCCAGTACTTC. It yields the protein CASSLGTKTGGTQYF.

The gene calls are TRBV6-5 and TRBJ1-1, with TRBD1 as a possible D gene (5 bases). Between the trimmed V and J ends, which lost 2 bases and 4 bases, there was a span of 8 bases. This CDR3 has 13 amino acids. Germline loops: CDR1 MNHEY, CDR2 SVGAGI. This CDR3 reads CASSYQGSTEAFF. CDR3 nucleotides: TGTGCCAGCAGTTACCAGGGAAGCACTGAAGCTTTCTTT.

V gene TRBV9 combines with J gene TRBJ1-6; D is perhaps TRBD1 (6 bases). The CDR3 runs 17 residues. Germline values: CDR1 SGDLS, CDR2 YYNGEE. V was pared by 6 bases and J by 10 bases, with 26 bases between. The CDR3 DNA follows: TGTGCCAGCACGCCTAGCCTGGGGGCCGAGGAGGGATCACCCCTCCACTTT. Protein: CASTPSLGAEEGSPLHF.

This clone was detected only once. The CDR3 DNA reads TGCGCCAGCAGCGTGCTTCTGGGACAGGGTAACTATGGCTACACCTTC. The encoded protein is CASSVLLGQGNYGYTF. The chain has TRBV4-1 and TRBJ1-2; the match to TRBD1 covers 9 bases. The CDR3 has 16 amino acids. Per the germline V gene, CDR1 is MGHRA and CDR2 is YSYEKL. Trimming cost V 5 bases and J 1 base; bases outside gene matches: 8.

V is TRBV4-3 and J is TRBJ2-5; TRBD2 aligns across 11 bases. The CDR3 is 21 amino acids. Germline CDR1 is LGHNA and CDR2 is YSLEER. The V segment lost 1 base and the J segment 5 bases; nucleotides outside the gene matches: 21. The CDR3 loop is CASSQVGGFGLAGGSVETQYF. The CDR3 nucleotides read TGCGCCAGCAGCCAAGTTGGCGGGTTTGGCCTAGCGGGAGGATCCGTCGAGACCCAGTACTTC.

The chain uses TRBV7-9 and TRBJ2-5; D possibly corresponds to TRBD2 (6 bases). Trimming took off 3 bases at V and 4 bases at J, with 15 bases between the two ends. The germline V gene encodes CDR1 SEHNR and CDR2 FQNEAQ (reference sequence). The length of the CDR3 is 15 residues. CDR3 in amino acids: CASSFELAWGETQYF. The CDR3 DNA reads as TGTGCCAGCAGCTTTGAACTAGCTTGGGGAGAGACCCAGTACTTC.

This clone has only a few counts. This chain connects TRBV30 to TRBJ1-2, with 7 bases that match TRBD1. From germline, CDR1 is GTSNPN and CDR2 SVGIG (reference sequence). Trimming removed 4 bases from V and 4 bases from J; junction bases left unmatched: 6. The CDR3 totals 13 residues. The CDR3 nucleotides are TGTGCCTGGACTACAGGGGCGGGCTATGGCTACACCTTC. This encodes CAWTTGAGYGYTF.

This sequence joins TRBV29-1 and TRBJ1-2; TRBD1 might be the D (5 bases). CDR1 and CDR2 (germline): SQVTM, ANQGSEA. Trimming cost V 0 bases and J 6 bases, with 20 bases left between them. CDR3 length equals 16 residues. This CDR3 reads CSVEDRHSGGIHGYTF. The CDR3, as DNA: TGCAGCGTTGAAGATCGGCATAGTGGGGGGATTCATGGCTACACCTTC.

The V gene is TRBV7-2, the J gene TRBJ1-1; D is unclear. CDR1 SGHTA and CDR2 FQGNSA come from the germline V gene. The CDR3 is 13 amino acids. Trimming took off 10 bases at V and 4 bases at J, with 16 bases between the two ends. The CDR3 region has the DNA TGTGCCACTCTGGAAGGTCGTTTCACTGAAGCTTTCTTT. Its protein is CATLEGRFTEAFF.

The chain uses TRBV6-5 and TRBJ1-3; no reliable D call. The germline gives CDR1 MNHEY, CDR2 SVGAGI. The CDR3 totals 15 residues. V was shortened by 4 bases and J by 4 bases, with 14 bases between the two germline ends. The CDR3, as DNA: TGTGCCAGCAGTTCCCGGACGCAAGAAGGAAACACCATATATTTT. Translation gives CASSSRTQEGNTIYF.

The genes are TRBV30 and TRBJ2-1; perhaps TRBD1 as D (6 bases). Trimming pared 3 bases from V and 10 bases from J, leaving 13 bases between. Germline CDR1 GTSNPN, CDR2 SVGIG (reference sequence). This CDR3 spans 12 amino acids. CDR3 DNA sequence: TGTGCCTGGAGCGCAGGAAGGGGGGAGCAGTTCTTC. It specifies CAWSAGRGEQFF.

This rearrangement joins TRBV6-5 to TRBJ1-3; D ambiguous. V was shortened by 0 bases and J by 4 bases, with 13 bases between the two germline ends. Germline V gene sequence: CDR1 MNHEY, CDR2 SVGAGI. The CDR3 length is 16 residues. CDR3 in DNA: TGTGCCAGCAGTTACTCGCCCAGACCCCCGGGAAACACCATATATTTT. Translated: CASSYSPRPPGNTIYF.

The chain employs TRBV28 and TRBJ1-5, with D unclear. The V and J ends lost 5 bases and 4 bases respectively, with 15 bases between them. CDR1 is MDHEN, CDR2 SYDVKM, per germline. The length of the CDR3 is 15 residues. Here the CDR3 DNA reads TGTGCCAGCAGTACCCGCGTCGAGCCTAATCAGCCCCAGCATTTT. This sequence encodes CASSTRVEPNQPQHF.

A single count supports this clone. CDR3 in DNA: TGTGCCTGGAGTGTAGGGACTAGCGGGAGGAGCGAGCAGTACTTC. It translates to CAWSVGTSGRSEQYF. The gene calls are TRBV30 and TRBJ2-7, with 15 positions matching TRBD2. With 0 bases clipped from V and 6 bases from J, the junction kept 3 bases outside the gene matches. Germline assignment: CDR1 GTSNPN and CDR2 SVGIG (reference sequence). The CDR3 has 15 amino acids.

The chain employs TRBV9 and TRBJ1-2, with D possibly matching TRBD1 (6 bases). The germline V and J ends were trimmed by 0 bases and 6 bases, with 15 bases remaining between them. This CDR3 contains 15 residues. CDR1 is SGDLS, CDR2 YYNGEE, per germline. The CDR3 coding sequence is TGTGCCAGCAGCGTAGAACTTCCGGGGGCGCATGGCTACACCTTC. This gives the protein CASSVELPGAHGYTF.

This clone occurred once. The gene calls are TRBV5-6 and TRBJ2-7; D is ambiguous. V lost 3 bases and J 3 bases, leaving 4 bases between the germline ends. Germline-derived CDR1 and CDR2 are SGHDT and YYEEEE. The CDR3 runs 11 residues. The DNA for the CDR3 is TGTGCCAGCAGCTCTTACTACGAGCAGTACTTC. This codes for CASSSYYEQYF.

J is TRBJ2-1 and V is TRBV7-9; 15 positions match TRBD2. Germline assignment: CDR1 SEHNR and CDR2 FQNEAQ (reference sequence). The CDR3 extends over 16 amino acids. Trimming at V came to 5 bases and at J to 10 bases, leaving 9 bases not matched to a gene. In DNA form, the CDR3 reads TGTGCCAGCAGCGAATGGACTAGCGGGGGGGCCGAGGAGCAGTTCTTC. Its translation: CASSEWTSGGAEEQFF.

This chain uses TRBV30 with TRBJ1-1; D remains unclear. The CDR3 extends over 15 amino acids. The V end was cut by 0 bases, the J end by 1 base, with 12 bases between. Germline V gives CDR1 GTSNPN, CDR2 SVGIG (reference sequence). The CDR3 sequence is CAWSVLMGSNTEAFF. The CDR3 DNA sequence: TGTGCCTGGAGTGTACTGATGGGGTCGAACACTGAAGCTTTCTTT. Full variable domain (outside the CDR3, taken from reference TRBV30 and TRBJ1-1): SQTIHQWPATLVQPVGSPLSLECTVEGTSNPNLYWYRQAAGRGLQLLFYSVGIGQISSEVPQNLSASRPQDRQFILSSKKLLLSDSGFYLCAWSVLMGSNTEAFFGQGTRLTVV.

The genes are TRBV27 and TRBJ1-5; D is ambiguous. The CDR3 sequence is 15 residues long. Trimming cost V 5 bases and J 0 bases, with 11 bases left between them. Germline V gene data show CDR1 as MNHEY and CDR2 as SMNVEV (reference sequence). In DNA, the CDR3 is TGTGCCAGCAGTCCCGTGGGGTATAGCAATCAGCCCCAGCATTTT. Translation gives CASSPVGYSNQPQHF.

This CDR3 reads CAWSTGPYGYTF. CDR3 nucleotide sequence: TGTGCCTGGAGTACGGGGCCCTATGGCTACACCTTC. The rearrangement links TRBV30 to TRBJ1-2, with D maybe TRBD1 (5 bases). Trimming removed 2 bases from V and 4 bases from J, with 8 bases in between. CDR3 length: 12 residues. Per germline, CDR1 GTSNPN and CDR2 SVGIG (reference sequence).

The chain is built from TRBV10-3 and TRBJ2-1; no clear D gene. The germline V and J ends were trimmed by 6 bases and 5 bases, with 5 bases remaining between them. Germline CDR1 is ENHRY and CDR2 is SYGVKD. CDR3 length: 11 amino acids. CDR3 sequence: CAISQDNEQFF. The CDR3 region has the DNA TGTGCCATCAGCCAAGACAATGAGCAGTTCTTC.

The chain has TRBV5-4 and TRBJ2-7, with a tentative D call TRBD1 (6 bases). This CDR3 is 11 amino acids long. The germline CDR1 and CDR2 sequences are SGHNT and YYREEE (reference sequence). The V and J ends lost 2 bases and 8 bases respectively, with 8 bases between them. CDR3 region: CASSFGDKQYF. CDR3 DNA sequence: TGTGCCAGCAGCTTCGGGGACAAGCAGTACTTC.

The count of this clone is one. This sequence joins TRBV10-3 and TRBJ2-5, with D perhaps matching TRBD2 (7 bases). Trimming stripped 3 bases from V and 3 bases from J, with 11 bases between. This CDR3 is 14 amino acids long. Germline CDR1 ENHRY, CDR2 SYGVKD. CDR3 bases: TGTGCCATCAGTGAACAAGGGGGGGAAGAGACCCAGTACTTC. Translated: CAISEQGGEETQYF.

The V gene is TRBV30, the J gene TRBJ2-7, with D possibly TRBD1 on 6 matching bases. V lost 3 bases, J lost 2 bases, and 8 bases lay in between. Germline loops: CDR1 GTSNPN, CDR2 SVGIG (reference sequence). The CDR3 sequence is 12 residues long. The CDR3 reads CAWRGQTYEQYF. In nucleotides, the CDR3 is TGTGCCTGGAGGGGACAAACCTACGAGCAGTACTTC.

This rearrangement joins TRBV30 to TRBJ1-5, with D maybe TRBD1 (5 bases). This CDR3 comprises 17 residues. Germline CDR1 reads GTSNPN; CDR2 reads SVGIG (reference sequence). Deletions cut 0 bases from V and 1 base from J, with 16 bases between. The chain's CDR3 is CAWSVGRTGGSNQPQHF. Here the CDR3 DNA reads TGTGCCTGGAGTGTAGGACGGACGGGGGGGAGCAATCAGCCCCAGCATTTT.

The V and J genes are TRBV27 and TRBJ2-7, with D perhaps matching TRBD1 (6 bases). Germline CDR1 is MNHEY and CDR2 is SMNVEV (reference sequence). V lost 3 bases and J lost 2, with 8 bases in between. CDR3 length: 13 residues. The DNA for the CDR3 is TGTGCCAGCAGTTTCGGACAGACCTACGAGCAGTACTTC. Encoded protein: CASSFGQTYEQYF.

The count of this clone is one. The V and J genes are TRBV5-6 and TRBJ1-3, with 7 bases that match TRBD1. The V segment lost 5 bases and the J segment 0 bases; nucleotides outside the gene matches: 8. The CDR3 consists of 16 residues. Germline values: CDR1 SGHDT, CDR2 YYEEEE. The CDR3 nucleotides are TGTGCCAGCAGAGGAACAGGGGCCGACTCTGGAAACACCATATATTTT. Translated, it gives CASRGTGADSGNTIYF.

The rearrangement joins TRBV5-4 to TRBJ1-2; 9 bases are shared with TRBD1. The CDR3 spans 15 residues. The V and J ends lost 1 base and 6 bases, in that order; junction bases with no gene match: 7. The germline CDR1 and CDR2 sequences are SGHNT and YYREEE (reference sequence). CDR3 nucleotide sequence: TGTGCCAGCAGCTTGCCGGGGACAGGGTCGGATGGCTACACCTTC. Encoded protein: CASSLPGTGSDGYTF.

This chain uses TRBV9 with TRBJ2-2, with D uncertain. Trimming took 4 bases from V and 6 from J, leaving 10 bases between them. The germline gives CDR1 SGDLS, CDR2 YYNGEE. The CDR3 spans 13 residues. CDR3 in amino acids: CASSPLSAGELFF. The CDR3, as DNA: TGTGCCAGCAGCCCCCTCTCGGCCGGGGAGCTGTTTTTT.